This TCR beta chain was recorded in a study of kidney transplant recipient with SARS-CoV-2 infection. Germline lookup yields CDR1 LNHDA and CDR2 SQIVND (reference sequence). The CDR3 consists of 15 residues. TCRdb re-called the reads through MiXCR, storing one row per CDR3 protein. The sample lists some 220,000 distinct CDR3 sequences; under 30% were seen once. Points on this clonotype: A much bigger clone sits one base away, suggesting this may be a read error.

The V call is TRBV19, the J call TRBJ2-2; D not certain. Sequencing used a blood sample, obtained at baseline and between days 110 and 120 from a kidney transplant recipient. This receptor was taken from a male patient aged 25 to 39 who had COVID-19 and was a kidney transplant recipient. Among the T cells, some may be from the graft donor. CDR3 in DNA: TGTGCCGGTAGTTCCAGGACGGGTTACACCGGGGAGCTGTTTTTT. This encodes CAGSSRTGYTGELFF.